These 30 T cell receptor beta chains were sequenced from one sample in a study of metastatic and nonmetastatic thyroid tumors. With MiXCR, TCRdb reprocessed the PCR reads. This sample has about 19,000 clones, with roughly 36% found just once. All patients were untreated before thyroid surgery. Sequencing input: tumor tissue. These receptors originate from a female donor with papillary thyroid cancer or a benign thyroid nodule (not recorded which). Some clones in this sample may be carry-over from other donors' samples.

This clone has a handful of counts. The CDR3 sequence: CASSFEDRSRFGYTF. DNA for the CDR3: TGTGCCAGCAGTTTTGAGGACAGGAGCCGGTTTGGCTACACCTTC. The chain uses TRBV12-3 or TRBV12-4 and TRBJ1-2, with 7 bases that match TRBD1. The V gene end was trimmed by 3 bases and the J gene end by 7 bases; junction bases not matched to a gene: 11. CDR3 size: 15 residues.

The chain employs TRBV12-3 or TRBV12-4 and TRBJ2-1; D gene unclear. The V end lost 5 bases, the J end lost 6 bases, and 8 bases lay between the germline ends. The CDR3 sequence is 12 residues long. The CDR3 region has the DNA TGTGCCAGCAGTCCTCTCGGCAATGAGCAGTTCTTC. It encodes CASSPLGNEQFF.

V usage is TRBV6-2 or TRBV6-3 and J usage is TRBJ2-1; D is tentatively TRBD1 or TRBD2 (5 bases each). The CDR3 extends over 14 amino acids. V was trimmed by 4 bases and J by 6 bases, leaving 13 bases between them. The V gene's germline CDR1 is MNHEY and CDR2 SVGEGT. CDR3 in DNA: TGTGCCAGCAGTTGGCAGGGAGACATCAATGAGCAGTTCTTC. Residues: CASSWQGDINEQFF.

In its sample, this clone was seen a few times. The CDR3 spells CASTRRDTYEQYF. The CDR3 nucleotides read TGTGCCAGCACGAGGAGGGATACTTACGAGCAGTACTTC. The chain combines TRBV6-1 with TRBJ2-7; tentatively, D is TRBD2 (6 bases). Looked up from germline, CDR1 is MNHNS and CDR2 is SASEGT. V lost 7 bases and J lost 4, with 14 bases in between. The CDR3 extends over 13 amino acids.

This clone was seen many times. This sequence joins TRBV12-3 or TRBV12-4 and TRBJ2-3, with D maybe TRBD2 (6 bases). The V end lost 4 bases, the J end lost 12 bases, and 17 bases lay between the germline ends. The length of the CDR3 is 13 residues. CDR3 nucleotides: TGTGCCAGCAGTTGGGAATCGGGGGAAATTCAGTATTTT. This codes for CASSWESGEIQYF.

The rearrangement links TRBV28 to TRBJ1-5, with 9 bases aligning to TRBD1. The CDR3 runs 15 residues. Germline trimming cut 6 bases from V and 6 bases from J; bases unmatched to any gene: 9. The germline V gene has CDR1 MDHEN and CDR2 SYDVKM. The CDR3 nucleotides read TGTGCCAGCAGCCTCGGGACAGGGCCTACTCAGCCCCAGCATTTT. Its protein is CASSLGTGPTQPQHF.

V is TRBV6-2 or TRBV6-3 and J is TRBJ1-2; TRBD1 agrees at 9 bases. This CDR3 comprises 15 residues. V gave up 6 bases and J gave up 4 bases; unmatched junction bases: 9. In germline, CDR1 is MNHEY, CDR2 SVGEGT. CDR3 amino acids: CASSRTGATFYGYTF. The CDR3, as DNA: TGTGCCAGCAGCCGGACAGGGGCCACCTTCTATGGCTACACCTTC.

The J gene is TRBJ1-1, the V gene TRBV7-3; D is possibly TRBD1 (6 bases). Trimming removed 4 bases at V and 3 bases at J, with 9 bases between. The CDR3 consists of 13 residues. Germline CDR1 SGHTA, CDR2 FQGTGA. CDR3 amino acids: CASSSQGYTEAFF. The CDR3 coding sequence is TGTGCCAGCAGCTCTCAGGGGTACACTGAAGCTTTCTTT.

A few counts support this clone. This sequence joins TRBV6-5 and TRBJ2-3; D is undetermined. CDR3 length equals 17 residues. V gave up 6 bases and J gave up 3 bases, with 22 bases separating them. Germline V gives CDR1 MNHEY, CDR2 SVGAGI. The CDR3 loop reads CASRPGVAETETDTQYF. The CDR3 DNA reads TGTGCCAGCAGGCCCGGCGTCGCGGAAACGGAGACAGATACGCAGTATTTT.

The sample holds a few counts of this clone. This chain links TRBV19 with TRBJ2-3, with D possibly TRBD1 on 6 matching bases. The CDR3 sequence is 14 residues long. V was clipped by 3 bases and J by 4 bases, with 11 bases between them. The germline V gene has CDR1 LNHDA and CDR2 SQIVND (reference sequence). CDR3 in amino acids: CASSMDRGADTQYF. The CDR3 nucleotides read TGTGCCAGTAGTATGGACAGAGGTGCAGATACGCAGTATTTT.

The V gene is TRBV18, the J gene TRBJ1-5, with 7 bases that match TRBD1. Germline V lookup: CDR1 KGHSH, CDR2 LQKENI. Trimming cost V 3 bases and J 7 bases; bases outside gene matches: 6. The CDR3 extends over 14 amino acids. The CDR3 spells CASSPGGGEQPQHF. CDR3 bases: TGTGCCAGCTCACCGGGAGGGGGCGAGCAGCCCCAGCATTTT.

This clone has more than one count but fewer than ten. The rearrangement links TRBV6-1 to TRBJ2-2; 11 nucleotides line up with TRBD2. In germline, CDR1 is MNHNS, CDR2 SASEGT. V was clipped by 8 bases and J by 5 bases; unmatched bases: 7. This CDR3 contains 15 residues. CDR3 nucleotides: TGTGCCAGCGCTGTAGCGGGAGGGCTGACCGGGGAGCTGTTTTTT. It encodes CASAVAGGLTGELFF.

This clone is medium-sized (0.01 to 0.1%). This sequence joins TRBV18 and TRBJ2-5; D is unclear. Trimming removed 1 base at V and 5 bases at J, with 8 bases between. Germline CDR1 is KGHSH and CDR2 is LQKENI. This CDR3 spans 13 amino acids. The CDR3 DNA is TGTGCCAGCTCACCACTTTCCGGGGAGACCCAGTACTTC. Translating gives CASSPLSGETQYF.

The chain carries TRBV2 and TRBJ1-6; D remains ambiguous. The CDR3 runs 11 residues. V lost 6 bases and J lost 8, with 5 bases in between. Germline CDR1 is SNHLY and CDR2 is FYNNEI. The DNA for the CDR3 is TGTGCCAGCAGCGGGGATTCACCCCTCCACTTT. Translation gives CASSGDSPLHF.

V usage is TRBV12-3 or TRBV12-4 and J usage is TRBJ2-3, with D perhaps given as TRBD1 or TRBD2 (5 bases each). The CDR3 length is 12 residues. The ends were cut back, 7 bases at V and 6 bases at J, with 11 bases in the middle. CDR3 in DNA: TGTGCCAGCAAGGGGCTAGCCGATACGCAGTATTTT. It codes for CASKGLADTQYF.

The rearrangement links TRBV12-3 or TRBV12-4 to TRBJ2-3, with D possibly being TRBD1 (5 bases). The CDR3 is 13 residues long. V lost 2 bases and J 8 bases, leaving 11 bases between the germline ends. CDR3 DNA sequence: TGTGCCAGCAGTTTATCAGGGCGAGGTACGCAGTATTTT. This gives the protein CASSLSGRGTQYF.

This clone was found a few times. The rearrangement joins TRBV6-1 to TRBJ1-1, with a tentative D call TRBD1 (5 bases). V lost 5 bases to trimming and J lost 1 base, with 8 bases between them. The germline V gene encodes CDR1 MNHNS and CDR2 SASEGT. CDR3 length: 13 amino acids. The CDR3 loop reads CASSKTENTEAFF. The CDR3 nucleotides are TGTGCCAGCAGTAAGACAGAGAACACTGAAGCTTTCTTT.

The CDR3 nucleotides read TGTGCCAGCAGTTACAGAATTAATTCACCCCTCCACTTT. As protein: CASSYRINSPLHF. The chain links TRBV12-3 or TRBV12-4 to TRBJ1-6; D ambiguous. Trimming shortened V by 4 bases and J by 6 bases, and 7 bases separated the two germline ends. The CDR3 covers 13 residues.

The V and J genes are TRBV6-1 and TRBJ2-7, with 7 bases identical to TRBD1. Trimming took 7 bases from V and 2 from J; bases not matched to a gene: 11. Germline loops: CDR1 MNHNS, CDR2 SASEGT. This CDR3 is built from 15 residues. The CDR3 reads CASIRGTGSTYEQYF. The CDR3 DNA is TGTGCCAGCATCAGGGGGACGGGTTCAACCTACGAGCAGTACTTC.

This sequence joins TRBV12-3 or TRBV12-4 and TRBJ2-5; 10 bases fit TRBD2. This CDR3 is built from 14 residues. J gave up 5 bases and V 5 bases, and 5 bases lay outside the gene matches. The CDR3 sequence is CASSPTAGGETQYF. The CDR3 bases are TGTGCCAGCAGTCCAACAGCGGGGGGGGAGACCCAGTACTTC.

This chain joins TRBV7-9 and TRBJ2-1; tentatively, D is TRBD1 (5 bases). Germline V gives CDR1 SEHNR, CDR2 FQNEAQ (reference sequence). Deletions cut 2 bases from V and 9 bases from J, with 8 bases between. The CDR3 consists of 12 residues. The CDR3 nucleotides are TGTGCCAGCAGCTTACAGGGTGGTGAGCAGTTCTTC. Residues: CASSLQGGEQFF. Drawing the rest from reference TRBV7-9 and TRBJ2-1, the complete variable domain is DTGVSQNPRHKITKRGQNVTFRCDPISEHNRLYWYRQTLGQGPEFLTYFQNEAQLEKSRLLSDRFSAERPKGSFSTLEIQRTEQGDSAMYLCASSLQGGEQFFGPGTRLTVL.

V is TRBV20-1 and J is TRBJ1-1; TRBD1 might be the D (5 bases). The CDR3 runs 15 residues. Germline loops: CDR1 DFQATT, CDR2 SNEGSKA (reference sequence). Trimming took 5 bases from V and 0 from J, leaving 16 bases between them. CDR3 coding DNA: TGCAGTGCTTCCCCAGAGTGGGGCATGAACACTGAAGCTTTCTTT. It codes for CSASPEWGMNTEAFF.

This clone has a handful of counts. This chain connects TRBV6-4 to TRBJ2-3, with 9 bases fitting TRBD2. The CDR3 covers 16 residues. V lost 4 bases and J lost 2; bases outside the gene matches: 7. Germline loops: CDR1 MRHNA, CDR2 SNTAGT. The CDR3 DNA reads TGTGCCAGCAGTGTGGAGGCGGGAGGGCCCACAGATACGCAGTATTTT. Translated: CASSVEAGGPTDTQYF.

The rearrangement joins TRBV2 to TRBJ2-2; TRBD1 is a possible D gene (5 bases). CDR1 and CDR2 from the germline V gene are SNHLY and FYNNEI. V dropped 0 bases and J dropped 4 bases, with 12 bases sitting between them. This CDR3 spans 16 amino acids. The CDR3 bases are TGTGCCAGCAGTGAAGCCCGTACAGGAAGCACCGGGGAGCTGTTTTTT. Its protein is CASSEARTGSTGELFF.

This sequence joins TRBV4-2 and TRBJ2-1, with TRBD2 matching 7 bases. Germline V CDR1 and CDR2: LGHNA, YNFKEQ. This CDR3 region has 15 residues. V lost 8 bases and J lost 6; bases outside the gene matches: 13. The CDR3 protein is CASSLIGGSSNEQFF. The CDR3 coding sequence is TGTGCCAGCTCCCTAATCGGGGGGAGTAGCAATGAGCAGTTCTTC.

In this sample, this clone turned up a few times. This rearrangement joins TRBV6-5 to TRBJ2-3, with D tentatively TRBD1 (6 bases). The CDR3 has 15 residues. V was cut by 2 bases and J by 2 bases, with 11 bases left in between. CDR1 is MNHEY, CDR2 SVGAGI, per germline. CDR3 region: CASSYMGAPTDTQYF. CDR3 coding DNA: TGTGCCAGCAGTTACATGGGGGCACCCACAGATACGCAGTATTTT.

V and J are TRBV19 and TRBJ2-3; unclear D gene. CDR1 and CDR2 from the germline V gene are LNHDA and SQIVND (reference sequence). CDR3 length: 13 residues. Trimming shortened V by 7 bases and J by 1 base, and 9 bases separated the two germline ends. The CDR3 DNA sequence: TGTGCCAGTACCTCTTCAGGCACAGATACGCAGTATTTT. Protein product: CASTSSGTDTQYF.

The chain recombines TRBV5-1 with TRBJ2-5; 10 bases are shared with TRBD2. The J call may be faulty, since TRBJ2-1 better matches the DNA end. The CDR3 runs to 16 residues. The germline CDR1 and CDR2 sequences are SGHRS and YFSETQ. CDR3: CASRQQAGGAHNEQFF. The CDR3 nucleotides read TGCGCCAGCAGACAACAAGCGGGAGGGGCGCACAATGAGCAGTTCTTC.

This clone was counted between two and nine times. V usage is TRBV6-4 and J usage is TRBJ2-1; TRBD2 matches 10 bases. The V and J ends lost 6 bases and 2 bases, in that order; junction bases with no gene match: 1. This CDR3 has 14 amino acids. Germline-derived CDR1 and CDR2 are MRHNA and SNTAGT. The CDR3 loop reads CASRAGGPYNEQFF. The CDR3 nucleotides read TGTGCCAGCAGAGCGGGAGGGCCCTACAATGAGCAGTTCTTC.

This clone was seen at least ten times. V usage is TRBV6-1 and J usage is TRBJ1-1, with 10 bases fitting TRBD1. Germline lookup yields CDR1 MNHNS and CDR2 SASEGT. V lost 6 bases and J lost 7; bases outside the gene matches: 2. CDR3 size: 12 residues. The CDR3 sequence: CASSGQGVEAFF. The DNA of the CDR3 is TGTGCCAGCAGCGGACAGGGGGTTGAAGCTTTCTTT.